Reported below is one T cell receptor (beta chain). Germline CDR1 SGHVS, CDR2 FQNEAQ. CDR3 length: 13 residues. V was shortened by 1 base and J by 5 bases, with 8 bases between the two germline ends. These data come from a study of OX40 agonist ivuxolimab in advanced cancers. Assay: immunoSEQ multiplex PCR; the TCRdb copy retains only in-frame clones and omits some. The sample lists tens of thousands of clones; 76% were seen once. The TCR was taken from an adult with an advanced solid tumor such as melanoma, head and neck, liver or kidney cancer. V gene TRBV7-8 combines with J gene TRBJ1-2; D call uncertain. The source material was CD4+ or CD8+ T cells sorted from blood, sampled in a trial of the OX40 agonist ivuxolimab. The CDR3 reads CASSLGPGYGYTF. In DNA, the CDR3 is TGTGCCAGCAGCTTAGGCCCGGGATATGGCTACACCTTC.